This entry is about one T cell receptor beta chain. Antigen specificity is unknown. These data originate in a study of CD4 T cells in relation to SARS-CoV-2 and coronaviruses. Study-wide results and limits: According to naive versus memory sequencing, detected responses are memory recall, not newly primed.

This table comes from immunoSEQ multiplex PCR, and its TCRdb copy is limited to in-frame clones, with some not included. The sample lists some 68,000 clones, 90% to 95% occurring once. The CDR3 is 12 residues long. Looked up from germline, CDR1 is MDHEN and CDR2 is SYDVKM. Deletions cut 3 bases from V and 8 bases from J, with 10 bases between. The unexposed donors gave CD4+ T cells in about 2011-2018, prior to COVID-19. The chain employs TRBV28 and TRBJ1-1, with D perhaps TRBD1 (5 bases). The sequenced material came from naive CD4+ T cells from PBMCs. Subset meaning: naive CD4+ T cells isolated by negative enrichment. The receptor's source is a human donor in good health. The CDR3 DNA reads as TGTGCCAGCAGTTTCAGGGTCACAGAAGCTTTCTTT. The encoded protein is CASSFRVTEAFF.